This T cell receptor (beta chain) is drawn from a study of tumor and adjacent non-tumor tissue in lung cancer. General study findings and limits: TCR diversity was significantly greater in tumor than normal lung tissue.

In regard to this clonotype: Its matching antigen is unknown.

Germline CDR1 and CDR2: ENHRY and SYGVKD. V lost 7 bases to trimming and J lost 6 bases, with 22 bases between them. CDR3 length: 16 amino acids. The library came from three nested PCR rounds adapted from ARM-PCR protocols. Via MiXCR, TCRdb re-called the multiplex PCR reads, giving one row per CDR3 protein. This sample has about 75,000 distinct CDR3 sequences; around four fifths occur once, and the top ten carry over 9.5%. No cell sorting was done before RNA was extracted from the tissue. The specimen sequenced was lung tumor tissue. This sequence originates from a woman aged 45 to 65 with non-small cell lung cancer. This sequence joins TRBV10-3 and TRBJ2-1; D is perhaps TRBD1 (5 bases). CDR3 residues: CAIKGGALTDGNEQFF. CDR3 in DNA: TGTGCCATCAAAGGTGGGGCACTAACGGACGGCAATGAGCAGTTCTTC.